This T cell receptor (beta chain) was recorded in a study of sequential checkpoint blockade in melanoma (dated by TCRdb to about 2019). Study-wide context: Patients were assigned by 1:1 randomization to either first-line nivolumab followed by ipilimumab (arm A) or ipilimumab followed by nivolumab (arm B). TCRbeta immunosequencing was performed on DNA from around 96 pretreatment melanoma tumor samples. Roughly 80% of the matched pre- and post-treatment tumor biopsy pairs came from the same lesion. For 20 to 25 patients, matched tumor biopsies were obtained before treatment and at week 13, following single-agent nivolumab (arm A) or ipilimumab (arm B). Maintenance nivolumab came after each of the two trial sequences.

This clone is categorized as large (0.1 to 1%). Its antigen remains unidentified. No qualities accompany the bases; no much larger clone lies one base away. TCRbeta CDR3 regions were immunosequenced from genomic DNA with the immunoSEQ Assay. Before high-throughput sequencing, the genomic DNA was amplified using bias-controlled multiplex PCR. The authors' analysis ran thus. To quantify the absolute abundance of each unique TCRbeta CDR3 region, the sequences were collapsed and filtered. Clonality, defined as 1 minus Pielou's evenness, was calculated using productive rearrangements only. Tumor T-cell fraction was computed by normalizing TCRbeta template counts to usable DNA, estimated from several housekeeping genes. Clones with significantly greater frequencies in on-treatment versus baseline samples were identified using a previously published method. Sourced from immuneACCESS, this table was stored by TCRdb with only in-frame sequences that have V and J called. A share of the clones is absent; for the studies checked, an unresolved V gene accounts for under half, and the remainder has no known explanation. V, J and clone size are those of that table, while D and trimming were read from the DNA. Across this sample there are some 540 clones, with about 22% seen only once. The ten top clones hold 15% to 20% of the sample.

According to the germline V gene, CDR1 reads MNHGY and CDR2 reads SAAAGT. At the junction V is shortened by 0 bases and J by 6 bases, with 21 bases in between. From the cysteine through the phenylalanine, the CDR3 covers 18 amino acids. The kept DNA is CDR3 alone, 54 bases in frame from the first base. Study-level results and caveats: Validation of the response-prediction model combining TCR metrics and mutation burden is needed in larger, independent patient cohorts. Among patients in arm A, the nivolumab-first arm, pretreatment tumor TIL clonality was associated with response (P = .04). Tumor T-cell fraction and clonality were correlated with PD-L1 staining and CD8+ T-cell counts, but not with mutational load. Within-arm analyses of tumor T-cell fraction were limited by small sample sizes and reduced statistical power. Patients whose tumor T-cell fraction and clonality increased by week 13 were about 30 times more likely to achieve clinical benefit.

The treatment or condition tag for this specimen amounts to: randomized to nivolumab then ipilimumab (arm A) or the reverse (arm B). None of the patients in the trial had previously been given DNA-damaging chemotherapy. Samples came from patients with melanoma in CheckMate 064, a randomized, open-label phase II trial of sequential checkpoint blockade. Tumor TCR sequencing used genomic DNA from formalin-fixed paraffin-embedded (FFPE) tissue samples. The chain was built from TRBV6-8 and TRBJ1-5, with the D gene call left open. The specimen was tumor tissue (inferred from file names), collected from a patient given nivolumab and ipilimumab in sequence. The TCR comes from a human donor with melanoma. The sequenced DNA: TGTGCCAGCAGTTACTCGAATGATCAGTATACCCCGGGTCAGCCCCAGCATTTT. Translated, it reads CASSYSNDQYTPGQPQHF.